Listed below are T cell receptor beta chains from one sample, sequenced in a study of blood T cell repertoires in COVID-19. The assay was immunoSEQ multiplex PCR, and TCRdb's table has in-frame clones only and misses some. The sample carries approximately 290,000 clones, approximately 90% recorded once. Input material: PBMCs or T cells enriched from blood (not recorded which). Source of these receptors: a woman aged 30 to 39 who had recovered from COVID-19. Both conserved end residues are part of each CDR3. D genes are given only for firm matches. Expanded clones are given a class, and other clones once, few, many or no size at all.

V gene,clone size,D gene,J gene,CDR3 protein,CDR3 DNA
TRBV29-1,NA,NA,TRBJ1-1,CSTVRGAGFSEAFF,TGCAGCACGGTCAGAGGAGCCGGGTTCAGTGAAGCTTTCTTT
TRBV28,NA,TRBD2,TRBJ2-5,CASSSGLAGGTQYF,TGTGCCAGCAGTTCAGGACTAGCGGGAGGGACCCAGTACTTC
TRBV19,NA,NA,TRBJ2-5,CASSSGGGETQYF,TGTGCCAGTAGTAGTGGGGGCGGAGAGACCCAGTACTTC
TRBV6-2/TRBV6-3,NA,NA,TRBJ2-3,CASSYGLALEDTQYF,TGTGCCAGCAGTTACGGGCTAGCGCTTGAAGATACGCAGTATTTT
TRBV7-9,NA,TRBD2,TRBJ2-5,CASSPRGVSGETQYF,TGTGCCAGCAGCCCCCGGGGGGTATCGGGTGAGACCCAGTACTTC
TRBV11-2,NA,NA,TRBJ2-7,CASSFRQSGEQYF,TGTGCCAGCAGCTTTCGTCAAAGCGGCGAGCAGTACTTC
TRBV7-3,NA,NA,TRBJ1-2,CASSSYQGGYGYTF,TGTGCCAGCAGCTCCTATCAGGGTGGCTATGGCTACACCTTC
TRBV29-1,NA,NA,TRBJ1-1,CSVVGTNSNTEAFF,TGCAGCGTTGTAGGGACTAACTCGAACACTGAAGCTTTCTTT
TRBV18,NA,TRBD2,TRBJ2-7,CASSPTSGSEQYF,TGTGCCAGCTCGCCGACTAGCGGGAGCGAGCAGTACTTC
TRBV3-1/TRBV3-2,NA,TRBD2,TRBJ2-5,CASSQVLSGSYGETQYF,TGTGCCAGCAGCCAAGTTCTAAGCGGGAGTTATGGTGAGACCCAGTACTTC
TRBV4-3,once,TRBD2,TRBJ2-7,CASSQDLAGGPGYEQYF,TGCGCCAGCAGCCAAGATCTAGCGGGAGGGCCTGGCTACGAGCAGTACTTC
TRBV5-6,NA,TRBD2,TRBJ2-7,CASSSGLAGIYEQYF,TGTGCCAGCAGCTCGGGACTAGCGGGAATCTACGAGCAGTACTTC
TRBV5-5,NA,TRBD2,TRBJ2-4,CASTKTTSGGNIQYF,TGTGCCAGCACCAAAACGACTAGCGGGGGGAACATTCAGTACTTC
TRBV29-1,NA,NA,TRBJ1-4,CSVTLWAATNEKLFF,TGCAGCGTTACTTTATGGGCCGCAACTAATGAAAAACTGTTTTTT
TRBV5-1,once,NA,TRBJ2-5,CASSLFSVQETQYF,TGCGCCAGCAGCTTGTTTTCCGTTCAAGAGACCCAGTACTTC
TRBV19,NA,TRBD1,TRBJ2-3,CASTRTGGADTQYF,TGTGCCAGTACCAGGACAGGGGGGGCAGATACGCAGTATTTT
TRBV28,NA,NA,TRBJ2-7,CASSLSGEAYEQYF,TGTGCCAGCAGTTTGTCCGGGGAGGCCTACGAGCAGTACTTC
TRBV5-6,NA,NA,TRBJ2-5,CASSSSEGQETQYF,TGTGCCAGCAGCTCGTCGGAGGGACAAGAGACCCAGTACTTC
TRBV7-2,NA,NA,TRBJ2-3,CASSLAHSHTDTQYF,TGTGCCAGCAGCTTAGCGCACAGCCACACAGATACGCAGTATTTT
TRBV7-9,few,TRBD2,TRBJ2-3,CASSQGLAGGDTQYF,TGTGCCAGCAGCCAGGGACTAGCGGGTGGAGATACGCAGTATTTT
TRBV7-9,once,TRBD1,TRBJ2-5,CASSRGQGETQYF,TGTGCCAGCAGCCGGGGACAGGGAGAGACCCAGTACTTC
TRBV19,NA,NA,TRBJ1-1,CASSDTPNTEAFF,TGTGCCAGTAGTGACACCCCGAACACTGAAGCTTTCTTT
TRBV24-1,NA,TRBD2,TRBJ2-1,CATSGTTYNEQFF,TGTGCCACCAGCGGGACTACCTACAATGAGCAGTTCTTC
TRBV19,NA,NA,TRBJ1-5,CASSIEARINQPQHF,TGTGCCAGTAGTATAGAGGCCCGCATCAATCAGCCCCAGCATTTT
TRBV7-8,NA,NA,TRBJ2-7,CASSREVDEQYF,TGTGCCAGCAGCCGCGAGGTGGACGAGCAGTACTTC
TRBV5-1,NA,TRBD2,TRBJ2-1,CASSSLAGGPNEQFF,TGCGCCAGCAGCTCTCTAGCGGGAGGGCCCAATGAGCAGTTCTTC
TRBV4-2,NA,NA,TRBJ2-2,CASSQDGLRTGELFF,TGTGCCAGCAGCCAAGATGGGCTTCGAACCGGGGAGCTGTTTTTT
TRBV6-5,NA,NA,TRBJ1-4,CASRGGGAGLEKLFF,TGTGCCAGCAGGGGCGGGGGCGCGGGGTTAGAAAAACTGTTTTTT
TRBV9,NA,NA,TRBJ1-2,CASSVAQGYGYTF,TGTGCCAGCAGCGTAGCACAGGGCTATGGCTACACCTTC
TRBV19,once,NA,TRBJ2-1,CASIGRRSGKYNEQFF,TGTGCCAGTATAGGTCGGAGGAGCGGAAAATACAATGAGCAGTTCTTC
TRBV5-4,NA,TRBD1,TRBJ2-1,CASSLPRTGHYNEQFF,TGTGCCAGCAGCTTGCCCCGGACAGGGCACTACAATGAGCAGTTCTTC
TRBV6-2/TRBV6-3,NA,TRBD1,TRBJ2-3,CASSRRDRVGDTQYF,TGTGCCAGCAGCAGGAGAGACAGGGTGGGTGATACGCAGTATTTT
TRBV27,NA,NA,TRBJ2-7,CASRNIRSEEQYF,TGTGCCAGCAGGAACATAAGGAGTGAGGAGCAGTACTTC
TRBV24-1,NA,NA,TRBJ2-7,CATSDGVRYEQYF,TGTGCCACCAGTGACGGGGTACGGTACGAGCAGTACTTC
TRBV6-6,NA,TRBD1,TRBJ2-7,CASTRTGGSYEQYF,TGTGCCAGCACCCGGACAGGGGGCTCCTACGAGCAGTACTTC
TRBV18,NA,NA,TRBJ1-5,CASSYQENSNQPQHF,TGTGCCAGCTCATACCAGGAAAATAGCAATCAGCCCCAGCATTTT
TRBV5-1,NA,TRBD2,TRBJ2-5,CASSSRGRGDETQYF,TGCGCCAGCAGCTCTCGAGGGAGGGGAGATGAGACCCAGTACTTC